The next 13 T cell receptor beta chains were all read from a single sample in a study of vaccination effects on CD4 cells after COVID-19. Antigens for these TCRs are unknown. Peptide-pool stimulation followed by sequencing identified expanded antigen-specific CD4+ clonotypes in the ViraFEST assay. CD4+ T cell isolation took place after 10 days of culture. Clones were sequenced by immunoSEQ multiplex PCR, and TCRdb holds only the in-frame ones, with some missing. The sample has some 79,000 clones, approximately 81% seen once. This sample comprised CD4+ T cells from PBMCs cultured with HCoV-229E spike peptides, obtained before COVID-19 vaccination. The receptors were gathered from a human donor who received a COVID-19 vaccine.

This chain connects TRBV24-1 to TRBJ1-2, with unresolved D. The CDR3 runs 13 residues. The germline gives CDR1 KGHDR, CDR2 SFDVKD. The V end was cut by 3 bases, the J end by 2 bases, with 6 bases between. CDR3 amino acids: CATSDARNYGYTF. The CDR3 DNA sequence: TGTGCCACCAGTGATGCCAGGAACTATGGCTACACCTTC.

J is TRBJ2-7 and V is TRBV9, with unresolved D. The germline V gene has CDR1 SGDLS and CDR2 YYNGEE. V was pared by 4 bases and J by 4 bases, with 15 bases between. The CDR3 runs 14 residues. The CDR3 spells CASSLCSFSYEQYV. The CDR3 DNA reads TGTGCCAGCAGCCTATGTTCATTTTCGTACGAGCAGTACGTC.

The rearrangement joins TRBV6-5 to TRBJ2-3; TRBD1 is a possible D gene (5 bases). Germline V gives CDR1 MNHEY, CDR2 SVGAGI. The CDR3 has 12 residues. V shed 2 bases and J shed 10 bases, with 10 bases lying between them. CDR3 bases: TGTGCCAGCAGTTACAAAGGGGATTCGCAGTATTTT. It yields the protein CASSYKGDSQYF.

The rearrangement uses TRBV5-1 and TRBJ2-5; a possible D gene is TRBD2 (7 bases). The CDR3 contains 17 residues. Germline CDR1 and CDR2: SGHRS and YFSETQ. V lost 4 bases and J 5 bases, leaving 24 bases between the germline ends. The CDR3 sequence: CASSLFAANGGRETQYF. CDR3 in DNA: TGCGCCAGCAGCCTGTTCGCGGCAAACGGGGGGCGGGAGACCCAGTACTTC.

CDR3 protein: CASSLRSGAQGDTEAFF. The CDR3 DNA sequence: TGTGCCAGCAGCTTAAGGAGCGGCGCACAAGGTGACACTGAAGCTTTCTTT. The chain couples TRBV5-5 to TRBJ1-1, with no clear D. V shed 2 bases and J shed 3 bases, with 20 bases lying between them. This CDR3 is built from 17 residues. The germline V gene has CDR1 SGHKS and CDR2 YYEKEE (reference sequence).

This clone has more than one count but fewer than ten. The J gene is TRBJ2-7, the V gene TRBV3-1 (or the pseudogene TRBV3-2); D is uncertain. The V end lost 4 bases, the J end lost 5 bases, and 18 bases lay between the germline ends. From germline, CDR1 is LGHDT and CDR2 YNNKEL (reference sequence). This CDR3 is built from 15 residues. CDR3 residues: CASSPKPGWGNEQYV. CDR3 nucleotide sequence: TGTGCCAGCAGCCCCAAACCCGGGTGGGGAAACGAGCAGTACGTC.

V gene TRBV18 combines with J gene TRBJ1-5; the D gene is possibly TRBD1 (5 bases). The CDR3 length is 14 residues. Trimming stripped 2 bases from V and 5 bases from J, with 10 bases between. CDR1 KGHSH and CDR2 LQKENI come from the germline V gene. The CDR3 protein is CASSPGGWDQPQHF. CDR3 bases: TGTGCCAGCTCACCAGGGGGTTGGGATCAGCCCCAGCATTTT. Full variable domain (missing parts from reference TRBV18 and TRBJ1-5): NAGVMQNPRHLVRRRGQEARLRCSPMKGHSHVYWYRQLPEEGLKFMVYLQKENIIDESGMPKERFSAEFPKEGPSILRIQQVVRGDSAAYFCASSPGGWDQPQHFGDGTRLSIL.

The chain couples TRBV5-1 to TRBJ2-3; 10 bases line up with TRBD2. V dropped 1 base and J dropped 6; count of bases not matched to a gene: 5. The germline gives CDR1 SGHRS, CDR2 YFSETQ. CDR3 length: 15 amino acids. CDR3 sequence (DNA): TGCGCCAGCAGCTTGCTAGCGGGGGCTCCTGATACGCAGTATTTT. It codes for CASSLLAGAPDTQYF.

V is TRBV27 and J is TRBJ2-2; D is unclear. This CDR3 is 17 amino acids long. V lost 5 bases to trimming and J lost 6 bases, with 22 bases between them. Germline-derived CDR1 and CDR2 are MNHEY and SMNVEV (reference sequence). CDR3 coding DNA: TGTGCCAGCAGTCCATCACTCCCGGGCGCGGTGGCCGGGGAGCTGTTTTTT. Translation: CASSPSLPGAVAGELFF.

V is TRBV6-5 and J is TRBJ2-5, with D uncertain. The V end lost 0 bases, the J end lost 3 bases, and 8 bases lay between the germline ends. The V gene's germline CDR1 is MNHEY and CDR2 SVGAGI. CDR3 length: 14 residues. In DNA, the CDR3 is TGTGCCAGCAGTTACTCGATTGGGAAAGAGACCCAGTACTTC. This encodes CASSYSIGKETQYF.

The V and J genes are TRBV2 and TRBJ2-5; 7 bases align to TRBD1. CDR1 is SNHLY, CDR2 FYNNEI, per germline. The V gene end was trimmed by 3 bases and the J gene end by 6 bases; junction bases not matched to a gene: 4. The length of the CDR3 is 13 residues. CDR3: CASSDPRGQTQYF. The CDR3 nucleotides are TGTGCCAGCAGTGATCCGAGGGGGCAGACCCAGTACTTC.

The chain recombines TRBV25-1 with TRBJ1-2, with a tentative D call TRBD1 (5 bases). The germline gives CDR1 MGHDK, CDR2 SYGVNS. This CDR3 contains 14 residues. V gave up 1 base and J gave up 7 bases, with 13 bases separating them. CDR3 residues: CASSEFQGRGGYTF. The DNA for the CDR3 is TGTGCCAGCAGTGAATTTCAGGGAAGAGGTGGCTACACCTTC.

The genes are TRBV29-1 and TRBJ1-2; tentatively, D is TRBD1 (5 bases). With 0 bases removed from V and 7 bases from J, the gap between germline ends came to 12 bases. The CDR3 covers 13 residues. CDR1 SQVTM and CDR2 ANQGSEA come from the germline V gene. CDR3 in amino acids: CSVEDLRGVGYTF. The CDR3 DNA reads as TGCAGCGTTGAAGATCTTCGGGGGGTTGGCTACACCTTC. Full variable domain (missing parts from reference TRBV29-1 and TRBJ1-2): SAVISQKPSRDICQRGTSLTIQCQVDSQVTMMFWYRQQPGQSLTLIATANQGSEATYESGFVIDKFPISRPNLTFSTLTVSNMSPEDSSIYLCSVEDLRGVGYTFGSGTRLTVV.